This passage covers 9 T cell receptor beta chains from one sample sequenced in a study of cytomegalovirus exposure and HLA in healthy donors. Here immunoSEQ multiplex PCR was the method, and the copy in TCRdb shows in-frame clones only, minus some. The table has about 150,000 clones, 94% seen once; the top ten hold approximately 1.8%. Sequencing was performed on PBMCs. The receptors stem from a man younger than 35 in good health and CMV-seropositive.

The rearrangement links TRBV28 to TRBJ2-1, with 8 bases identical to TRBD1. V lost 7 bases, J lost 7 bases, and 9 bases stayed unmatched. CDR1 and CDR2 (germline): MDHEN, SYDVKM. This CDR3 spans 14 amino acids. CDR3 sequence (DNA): TGTGCCAGCACCCCCAGGGGGCGCCGGAATGAGCAGTTCTTC. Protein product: CASTPRGRRNEQFF.

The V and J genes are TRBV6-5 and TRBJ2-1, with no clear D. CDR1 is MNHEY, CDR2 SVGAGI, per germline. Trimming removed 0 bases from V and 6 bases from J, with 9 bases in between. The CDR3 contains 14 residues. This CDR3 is CASSYSMPSNEQFF. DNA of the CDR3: TGTGCCAGCAGTTACTCGATGCCCAGCAATGAGCAGTTCTTC.

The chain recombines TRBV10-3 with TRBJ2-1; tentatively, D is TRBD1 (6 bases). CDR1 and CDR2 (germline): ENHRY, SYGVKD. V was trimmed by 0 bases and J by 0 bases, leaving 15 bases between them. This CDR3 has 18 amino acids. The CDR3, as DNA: TGTGCCATCAGTGAGTCGATGTCTACAGGGAGCTCCTACAATGAGCAGTTCTTC. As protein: CAISESMSTGSSYNEQFF.

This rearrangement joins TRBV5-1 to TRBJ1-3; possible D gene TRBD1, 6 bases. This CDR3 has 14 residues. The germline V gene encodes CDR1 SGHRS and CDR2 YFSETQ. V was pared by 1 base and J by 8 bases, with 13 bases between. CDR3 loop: CASSLRQQGDTIYF. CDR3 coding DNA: TGCGCCAGCAGCTTGAGGCAACAGGGAGACACCATATATTTT.

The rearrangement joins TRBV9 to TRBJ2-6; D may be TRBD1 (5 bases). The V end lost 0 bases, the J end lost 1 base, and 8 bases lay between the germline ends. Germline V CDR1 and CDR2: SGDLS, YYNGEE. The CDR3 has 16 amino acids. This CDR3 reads CASSVEGWSGANVLTF. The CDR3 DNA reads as TGTGCCAGCAGCGTAGAGGGGTGGTCTGGGGCCAACGTCCTGACTTTC.

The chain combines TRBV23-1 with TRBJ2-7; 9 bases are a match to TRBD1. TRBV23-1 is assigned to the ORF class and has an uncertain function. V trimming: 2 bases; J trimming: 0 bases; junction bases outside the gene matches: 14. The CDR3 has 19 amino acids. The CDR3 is CASSQGKPKDRGISYEQYF. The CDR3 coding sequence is TGCGCCAGCAGTCAAGGGAAGCCCAAGGACAGGGGAATCTCCTACGAGCAGTACTTC.

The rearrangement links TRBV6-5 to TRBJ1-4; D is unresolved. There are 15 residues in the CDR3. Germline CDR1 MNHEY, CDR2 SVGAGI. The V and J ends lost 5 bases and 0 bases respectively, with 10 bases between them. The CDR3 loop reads CASSQTESTNEKLFF. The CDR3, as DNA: TGTGCCAGCAGTCAAACAGAATCAACTAATGAAAAACTGTTTTTT.

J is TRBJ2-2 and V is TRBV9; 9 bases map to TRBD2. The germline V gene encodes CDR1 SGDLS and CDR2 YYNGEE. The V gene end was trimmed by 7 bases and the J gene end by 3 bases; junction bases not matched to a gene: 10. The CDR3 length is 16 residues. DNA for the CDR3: TGTGCCAGCGGCTTCGAGGCTAGCGGGGACACCGGGGAGCTGTTTTTT. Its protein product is CASGFEASGDTGELFF. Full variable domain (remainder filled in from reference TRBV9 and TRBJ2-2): DSGVTQTPKHLITATGQRVTLRCSPRSGDLSVYWYQQSLDQGLQFLIQYYNGEERAKGNILERFSAQQFPDLHSELNLSSLELGDSALYFCASGFEASGDTGELFFGEGSRLTVL.

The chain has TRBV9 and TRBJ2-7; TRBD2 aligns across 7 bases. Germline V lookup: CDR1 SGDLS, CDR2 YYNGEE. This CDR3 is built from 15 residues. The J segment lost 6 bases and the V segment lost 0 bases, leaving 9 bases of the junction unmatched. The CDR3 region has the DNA TGTGCCAGCAGCGTAGGAGGCGGGAGTGTCGCCGAGCAGTACTTC. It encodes CASSVGGGSVAEQYF.